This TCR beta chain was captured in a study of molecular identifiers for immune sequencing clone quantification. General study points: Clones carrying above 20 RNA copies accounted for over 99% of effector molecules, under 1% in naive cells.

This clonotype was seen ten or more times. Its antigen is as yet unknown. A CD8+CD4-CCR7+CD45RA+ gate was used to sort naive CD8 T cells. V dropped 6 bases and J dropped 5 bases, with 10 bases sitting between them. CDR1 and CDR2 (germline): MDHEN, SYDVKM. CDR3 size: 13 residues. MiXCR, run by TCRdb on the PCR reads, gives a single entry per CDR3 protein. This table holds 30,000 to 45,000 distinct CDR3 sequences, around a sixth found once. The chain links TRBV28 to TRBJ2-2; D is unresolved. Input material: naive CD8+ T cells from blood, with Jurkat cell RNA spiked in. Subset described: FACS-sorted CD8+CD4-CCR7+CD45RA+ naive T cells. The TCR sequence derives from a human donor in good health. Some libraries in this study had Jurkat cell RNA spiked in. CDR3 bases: TGTGCCAGCAGGGCGCCCCGAACCGGGGAGCTGTTTTTT. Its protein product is CASRAPRTGELFF.